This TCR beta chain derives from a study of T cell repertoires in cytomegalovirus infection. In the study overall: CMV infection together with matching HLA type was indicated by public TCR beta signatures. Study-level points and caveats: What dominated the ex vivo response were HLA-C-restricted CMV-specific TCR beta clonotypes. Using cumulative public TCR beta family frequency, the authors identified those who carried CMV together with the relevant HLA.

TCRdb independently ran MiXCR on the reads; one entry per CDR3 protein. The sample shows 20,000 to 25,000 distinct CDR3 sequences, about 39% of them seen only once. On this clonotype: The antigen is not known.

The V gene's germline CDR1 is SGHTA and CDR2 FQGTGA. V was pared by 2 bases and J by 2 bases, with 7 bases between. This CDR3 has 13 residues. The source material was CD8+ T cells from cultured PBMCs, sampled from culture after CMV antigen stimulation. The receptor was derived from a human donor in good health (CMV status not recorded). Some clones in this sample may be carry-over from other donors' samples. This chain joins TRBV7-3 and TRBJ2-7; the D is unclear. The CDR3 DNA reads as TGTGCCAGCAGCTTAGAGTGGGCCTACGAGCAGTACTTC. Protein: CASSLEWAYEQYF.